This record covers a single T cell receptor (beta chain). Its target is unknown. This sample is part of a study of shared clonotypes between healthy human individuals. Study outcomes and limitations: Donor scarcity curtailed the genetic and exposure-history diversity represented herein. Naive subsets generally exceeded memory subsets in estimated richness. Relative to clonotypes present in all four donors, those not shared had lower generation probabilities.

V was clipped by 3 bases and J by 1 base; unmatched bases: 5. The V gene's germline CDR1 is LNHNV and CDR2 YYDKDF (reference sequence). This CDR3 comprises 15 residues. Source study methods: ImmunoSEQ sequences covered only the junction and lacked quality scores; filtering therefore differed. Here immunoSEQ multiplex PCR was the method, and the copy in TCRdb shows in-frame clones only, minus some. That table furnishes V, J and clone size, whereas the DNA furnished D and trimming. This table holds around 2,000,000 clones, roughly 96% found once. This TCR was recovered from a man aged 18 to 30 in good health. The V call is TRBV15, the J call TRBJ2-5; TRBD2 agrees at 7 bases. Sequences were obtained from naive CD4+ T cells sorted from blood. Noted subset: CD45RA+ positively selected. The CDR3 is CATSREGGSQETQYF. The DNA for the CDR3 is TGTGCCACCAGCAGGGAGGGAGGGAGCCAAGAGACCCAGTACTTC.